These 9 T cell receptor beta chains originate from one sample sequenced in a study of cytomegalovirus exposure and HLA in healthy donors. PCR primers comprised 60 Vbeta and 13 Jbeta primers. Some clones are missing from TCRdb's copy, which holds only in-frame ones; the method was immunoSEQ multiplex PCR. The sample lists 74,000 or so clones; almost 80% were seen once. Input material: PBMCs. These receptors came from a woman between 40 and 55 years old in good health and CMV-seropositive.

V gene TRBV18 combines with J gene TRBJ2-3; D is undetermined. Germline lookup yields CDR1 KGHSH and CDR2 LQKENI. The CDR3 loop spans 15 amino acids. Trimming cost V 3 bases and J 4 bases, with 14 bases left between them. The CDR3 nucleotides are TGTGCCAGCTCACCTCCCGTGGCTACAGCAGATACGCAGTATTTT. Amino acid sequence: CASSPPVATADTQYF.

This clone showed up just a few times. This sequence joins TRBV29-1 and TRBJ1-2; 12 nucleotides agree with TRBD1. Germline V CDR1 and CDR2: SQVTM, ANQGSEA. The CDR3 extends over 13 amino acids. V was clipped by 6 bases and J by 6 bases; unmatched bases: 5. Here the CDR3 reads CSVGTGGSDGYTF. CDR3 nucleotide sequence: TGCAGCGTGGGGACAGGGGGCTCTGATGGCTACACCTTC.

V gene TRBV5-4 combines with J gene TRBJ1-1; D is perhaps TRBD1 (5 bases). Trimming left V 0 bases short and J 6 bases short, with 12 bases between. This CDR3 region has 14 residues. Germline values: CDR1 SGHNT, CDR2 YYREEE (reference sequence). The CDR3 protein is CASSLGAGQAEAFF. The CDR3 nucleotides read TGTGCCAGCAGCTTGGGTGCGGGGCAGGCTGAAGCTTTCTTT.

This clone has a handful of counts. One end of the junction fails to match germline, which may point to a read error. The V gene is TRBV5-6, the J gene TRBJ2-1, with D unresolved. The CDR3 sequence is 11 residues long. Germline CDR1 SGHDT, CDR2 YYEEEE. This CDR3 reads CASSSGVFQVF. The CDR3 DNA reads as TGTGCCAGCAGCTCGGGTGTTTTTCAAGTCTTC.

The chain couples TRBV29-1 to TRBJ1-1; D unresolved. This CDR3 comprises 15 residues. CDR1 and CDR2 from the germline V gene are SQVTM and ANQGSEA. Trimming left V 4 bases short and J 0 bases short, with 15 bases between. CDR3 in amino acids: CSVGASGFMNTEAFF. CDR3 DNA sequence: TGCAGCGTTGGGGCGAGCGGGTTCATGAACACTGAAGCTTTCTTT.

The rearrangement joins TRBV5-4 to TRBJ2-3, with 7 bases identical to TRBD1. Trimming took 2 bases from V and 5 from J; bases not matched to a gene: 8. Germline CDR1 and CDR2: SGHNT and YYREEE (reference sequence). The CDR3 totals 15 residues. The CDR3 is CASSFVRQGVDTQYF. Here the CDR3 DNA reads TGTGCCAGCAGCTTTGTCCGACAGGGCGTAGATACGCAGTATTTT.

This chain's CDR3 is CASGRQGSSPLHF. As DNA, the CDR3 is TGTGCCAGCGGGAGACAGGGGAGTTCACCCCTCCACTTT. The gene calls are TRBV28 and TRBJ1-6, with 8 bases lining up with TRBD1. The CDR3 runs to 13 residues. Per the germline V gene, CDR1 is MDHEN and CDR2 is SYDVKM. Unmatched junction bases numbered 6, after V lost 8 bases and J lost 9 bases.

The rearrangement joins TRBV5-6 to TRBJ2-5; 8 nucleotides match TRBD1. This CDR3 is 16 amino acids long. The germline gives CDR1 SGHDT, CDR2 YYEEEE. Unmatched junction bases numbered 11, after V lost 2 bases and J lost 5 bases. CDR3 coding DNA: TGTGCCAGCAGCTTTTTAGTGATCAGGGGGCGGGAGACCCAGTACTTC. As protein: CASSFLVIRGRETQYF.

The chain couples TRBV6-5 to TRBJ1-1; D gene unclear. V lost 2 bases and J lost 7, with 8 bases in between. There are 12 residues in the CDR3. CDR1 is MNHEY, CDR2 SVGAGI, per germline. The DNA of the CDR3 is TGTGCCAGCAGTTACCCCCCGGGTGAAGCTTTCTTT. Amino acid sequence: CASSYPPGEAFF.